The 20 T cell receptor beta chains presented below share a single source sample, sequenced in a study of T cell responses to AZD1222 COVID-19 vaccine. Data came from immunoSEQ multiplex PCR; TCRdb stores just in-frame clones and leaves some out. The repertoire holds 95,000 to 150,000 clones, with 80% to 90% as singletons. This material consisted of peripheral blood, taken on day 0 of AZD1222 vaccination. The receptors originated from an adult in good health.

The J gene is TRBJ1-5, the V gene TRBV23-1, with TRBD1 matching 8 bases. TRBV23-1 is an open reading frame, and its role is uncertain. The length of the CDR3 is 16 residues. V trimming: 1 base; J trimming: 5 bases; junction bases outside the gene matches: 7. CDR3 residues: CASSQLGRDRHQPQHF. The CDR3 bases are TGCGCCAGCAGTCAATTGGGCCGGGACAGGCATCAGCCCCAGCATTTT.

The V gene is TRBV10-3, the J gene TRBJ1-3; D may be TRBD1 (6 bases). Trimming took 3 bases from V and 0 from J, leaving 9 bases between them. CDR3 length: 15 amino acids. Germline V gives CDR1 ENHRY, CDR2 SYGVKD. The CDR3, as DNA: TGTGCCATCAGTGACGGACAGAGCTCTGGAAACACCATATATTTT. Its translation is CAISDGQSSGNTIYF.

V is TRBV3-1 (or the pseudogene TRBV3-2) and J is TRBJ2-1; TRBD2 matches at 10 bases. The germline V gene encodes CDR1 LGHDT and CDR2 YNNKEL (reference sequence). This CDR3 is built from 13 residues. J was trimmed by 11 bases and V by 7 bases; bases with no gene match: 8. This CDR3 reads CASTLAGGAKQFF. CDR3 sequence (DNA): TGTGCCAGCACCTTAGCGGGAGGTGCTAAGCAGTTCTTC.

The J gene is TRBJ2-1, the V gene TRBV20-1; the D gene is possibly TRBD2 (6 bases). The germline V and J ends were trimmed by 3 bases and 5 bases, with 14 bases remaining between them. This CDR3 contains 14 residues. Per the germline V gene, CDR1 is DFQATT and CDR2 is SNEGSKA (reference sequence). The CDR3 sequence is CSASLPGVHNEQFF. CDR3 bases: TGCAGTGCTAGTCTCCCGGGGGTCCACAATGAGCAGTTCTTC.

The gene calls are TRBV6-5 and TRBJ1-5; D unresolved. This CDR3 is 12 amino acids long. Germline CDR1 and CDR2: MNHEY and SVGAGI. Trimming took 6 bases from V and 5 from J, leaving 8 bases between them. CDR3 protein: CASRNGDQPQHF. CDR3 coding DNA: TGTGCCAGCAGAAATGGGGATCAGCCCCAGCATTTT.

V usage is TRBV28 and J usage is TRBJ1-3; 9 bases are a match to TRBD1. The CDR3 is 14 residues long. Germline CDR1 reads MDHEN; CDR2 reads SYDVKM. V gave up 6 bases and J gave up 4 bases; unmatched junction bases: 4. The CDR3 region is CASSLGQGGNTIYF. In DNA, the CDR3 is TGTGCCAGCAGCTTAGGACAGGGGGGAAACACCATATATTTT.

CDR3 residues: CATSPGGDSGNTIYF. CDR3 DNA sequence: TGTGCCACCAGCCCTGGAGGGGACTCTGGAAACACCATATATTTT. The V gene is TRBV24-1, the J gene TRBJ1-3, with D perhaps matching TRBD1 (5 bases). The germline CDR1 and CDR2 sequences are KGHDR and SFDVKD. This CDR3 has 15 residues. Trimming took off 7 bases at V and 0 bases at J, with 12 bases between the two ends.

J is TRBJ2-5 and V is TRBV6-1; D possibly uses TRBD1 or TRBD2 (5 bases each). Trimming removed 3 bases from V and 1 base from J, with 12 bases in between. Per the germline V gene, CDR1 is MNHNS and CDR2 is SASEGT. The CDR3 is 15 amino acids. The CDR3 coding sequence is TGTGCCAGCAGTGAGACGGGACGGACCCAAGAGACCCAGTACTTC. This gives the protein CASSETGRTQETQYF.

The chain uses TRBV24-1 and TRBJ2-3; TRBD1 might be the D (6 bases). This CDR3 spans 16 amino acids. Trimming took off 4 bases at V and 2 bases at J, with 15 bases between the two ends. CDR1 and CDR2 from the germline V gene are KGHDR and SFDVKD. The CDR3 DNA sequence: TGTGCCACCAGTGACTCTGCGGACAGTGTCACAGATACGCAGTATTTT. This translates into CATSDSADSVTDTQYF.

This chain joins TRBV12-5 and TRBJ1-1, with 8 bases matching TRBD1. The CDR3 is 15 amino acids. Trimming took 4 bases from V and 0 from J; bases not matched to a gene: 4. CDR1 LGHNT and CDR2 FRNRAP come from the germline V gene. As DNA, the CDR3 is TGTGCTAGTGGTTCAGGGACAGGAGTGAACACTGAAGCTTTCTTT. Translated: CASGSGTGVNTEAFF. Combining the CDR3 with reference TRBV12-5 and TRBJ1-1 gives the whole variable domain DARVTQTPRHKVTEMGQEVTMRCQPILGHNTVFWYRQTMMQGLELLAYFRNRAPLDDSGMPKDRFSAEMPDATLATLKIQPSEPRDSAVYFCASGSGTGVNTEAFFGQGTRLTVV.

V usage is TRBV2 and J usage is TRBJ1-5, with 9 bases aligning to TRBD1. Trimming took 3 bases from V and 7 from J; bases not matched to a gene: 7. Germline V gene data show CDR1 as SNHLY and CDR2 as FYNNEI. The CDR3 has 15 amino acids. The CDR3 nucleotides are TGTGCCAGCAGTGAGCCGGGACAGGGTGGGCAGCCCCAGCATTTT. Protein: CASSEPGQGGQPQHF.

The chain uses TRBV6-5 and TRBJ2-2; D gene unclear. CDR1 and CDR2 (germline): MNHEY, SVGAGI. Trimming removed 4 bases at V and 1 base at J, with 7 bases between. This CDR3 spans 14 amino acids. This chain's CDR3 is CASSSTGNTGELFF. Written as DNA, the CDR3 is TGTGCCAGCAGTTCCACGGGGAACACCGGGGAGCTGTTTTTT.

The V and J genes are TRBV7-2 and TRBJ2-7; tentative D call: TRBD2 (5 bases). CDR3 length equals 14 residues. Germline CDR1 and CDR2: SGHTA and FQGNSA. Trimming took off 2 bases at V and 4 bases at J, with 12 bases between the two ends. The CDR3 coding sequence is TGTGCCAGCAGCTTAACAAGCGGCCCTTACGAGCAGTACTTC. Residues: CASSLTSGPYEQYF. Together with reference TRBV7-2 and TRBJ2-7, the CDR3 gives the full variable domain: GAGVSQSPSNKVTEKGKDVELRCDPISGHTALYWYRQSLGQGLEFLIYFQGNSAPDKSGLPSDRFSAERTGGSVSTLTIQRTQQEDSAVYLCASSLTSGPYEQYFGPGTRLTVT.

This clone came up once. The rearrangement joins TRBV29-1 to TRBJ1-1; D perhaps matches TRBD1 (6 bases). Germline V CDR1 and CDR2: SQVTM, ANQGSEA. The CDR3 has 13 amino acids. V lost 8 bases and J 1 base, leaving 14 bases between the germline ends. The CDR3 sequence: CSMQGHWNTEAFF. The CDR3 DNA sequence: TGCAGCATGCAGGGACACTGGAACACTGAAGCTTTCTTT.

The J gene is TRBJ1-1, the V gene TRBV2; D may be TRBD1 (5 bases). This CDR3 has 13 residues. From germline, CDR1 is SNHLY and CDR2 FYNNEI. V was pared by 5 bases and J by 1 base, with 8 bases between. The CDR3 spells CASSNDRNTEAFF. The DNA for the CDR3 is TGTGCCAGCAGTAACGACAGGAACACTGAAGCTTTCTTT.

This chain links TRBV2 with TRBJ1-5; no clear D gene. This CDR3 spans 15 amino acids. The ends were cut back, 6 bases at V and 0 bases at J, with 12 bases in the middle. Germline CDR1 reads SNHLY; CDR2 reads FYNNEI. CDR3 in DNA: TGTGCCAGCAGAGGATTAGAGAATAGCAATCAGCCCCAGCATTTT. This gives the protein CASRGLENSNQPQHF.

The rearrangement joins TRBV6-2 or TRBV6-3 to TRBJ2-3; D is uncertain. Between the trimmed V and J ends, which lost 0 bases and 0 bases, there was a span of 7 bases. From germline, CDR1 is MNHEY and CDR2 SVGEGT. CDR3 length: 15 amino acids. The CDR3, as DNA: TGTGCCAGCAGTTACTCGGGCCTTAGCACAGATACGCAGTATTTT. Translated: CASSYSGLSTDTQYF.

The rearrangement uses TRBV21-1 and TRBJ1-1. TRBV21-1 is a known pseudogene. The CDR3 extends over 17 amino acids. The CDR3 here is CASSKIPPERMNTEAFF. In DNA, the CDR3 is TGTGCCAGCAGCAAAATCCCCCCCGAGCGCATGAACACTGAAGCTTTCTTT.

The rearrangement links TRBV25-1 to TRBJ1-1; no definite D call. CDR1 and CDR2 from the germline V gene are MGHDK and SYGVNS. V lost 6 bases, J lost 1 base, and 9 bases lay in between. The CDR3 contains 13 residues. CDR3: CASRQQENTEAFF. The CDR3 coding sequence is TGTGCCAGCAGACAACAAGAGAACACTGAAGCTTTCTTT.

The CDR3 DNA sequence: TGTGCCAGCAGCCAAGGGGGTACCCAAGAGACCCAGTACTTC. Translated, it gives CASSQGGTQETQYF. The J gene is TRBJ2-5, the V gene TRBV3-1 (or the pseudogene TRBV3-2), with D uncertain. The CDR3 covers 14 residues. Germline V gene lookup returns CDR1 LGHDT and CDR2 YNNKEL (reference sequence). V was clipped by 1 base and J by 1 base, with 7 bases between them.